This record looks at one T cell receptor beta chain sequence and its context. It has no known antigen specificity. Base qualities were left out, and no much larger clone turns up one base away. The data belong to a study of cytomegalovirus exposure and HLA in healthy donors (dated by TCRdb to 2016 to 2017). With regard to the full study: A later analysis indicated that the 90 to 150 validation repertoires were generated on the platform also employed for the approximately 670 repertoires of the first cohort. The study was designed to test whether signatures of past pathogen exposure could be identified by cataloging public T cell receptors. In addition to the first cohort of 666 subjects, a separate validation cohort of 120 different subjects was used. To predict cytomegalovirus infection status, the study brought together high-throughput TCR immunosequencing, statistical association of individual TCRs with disease status, and machine learning. Results and caveats for the whole study, not just this receptor: A few of the identified cytomegalovirus-associated TCR beta chains were confirmed in vitro to be specific for cytomegalovirus antigens. The authors suggested that the approach could potentially be extended to other disease states and immunological phenotypes. In the study, around 160 TCR beta chains were listed as associated with cytomegalovirus. The classifier was reported to diagnose cytomegalovirus status with high specificity and sensitivity in both the original cohort and the validation cohort. All 120 or so repertoires were used to score co-occurrence in the validation cohort in a later analysis, because that analysis had no HLA typing for the cohort. In a later analysis, TCRs clustered in the first cohort were found to also tend to co-occur in the approximately 120 validation repertoires, with 90% to 95% of cluster scores above 0. Across donors, most TCR sequences were observed very rarely, whereas some public TCRs were present in many individuals.

The donors belonged to the validation cohort of about 130 subjects, which was separate from the approximately 700-subject first cohort. Library prep was done by the immunoSEQ multiplex PCR assay. Per the source publication's procedure: A statistical classification framework was developed to diagnose cytomegalovirus status using the catalog of TCR beta chain sequences. In TCRdb, the immuneACCESS table is reduced to in-frame sequences with V and J assigned. These tables do not hold every clone; where another copy was compared, an unresolved V gene accounts for under half, and the others remain unexplained. That table supplies the V and J calls and clone size; D and trimming were determined from the DNA. The sample profile shows 230,000 or so clones; around nine tenths of them were found once. The ten largest make up about 2.9% of the sample. The source material was PBMCs. The receptor's source is a woman aged 18 to 35 in good health and CMV-seronegative.

The CDR3 has the sequence CASGTEYNQPQHF. The DNA sequence is TGTGCCAGTGGGACAGAATACAATCAGCCCCAGCATTTT. The chain uses TRBV27 and TRBJ1-5, and 7 bases in between align with TRBD1. Spanning cysteine to phenylalanine, the CDR3 consists of 13 amino acids. Only the CDR3 part of the read is kept: 39 bases, read in frame from the first base. The germline V gene (reference sequence) yields MNHEY for CDR1 and SMNVEV for CDR2. V is pruned by 9 bases and J by 3 bases, leaving 5 bases of the junction without a gene match.